What follows are 3 T cell receptor beta chains derived from one specimen sequenced in a study of cytomegalovirus exposure and HLA in healthy donors. The primer mix had 60 Vbeta and 13 Jbeta primers. TCRdb's table, derived via immunoSEQ multiplex PCR, lists solely in-frame clones and lacks some. The profile shows roughly 110,000 clones, around three quarters of them singletons. Sequenced material: PBMCs. The receptor set was obtained from a man aged 40-55 years in good health and CMV-seropositive.

This clone came up a few times. The chain employs TRBV5-5 and TRBJ2-1; TRBD1 agrees at 7 bases. V trimming: 1 base; J trimming: 7 bases; junction bases outside the gene matches: 5. This CDR3 comprises 14 residues. Germline V gene data show CDR1 as SGHKS and CDR2 as YYEKEE (reference sequence). This CDR3 is CASSLFRGSNEQFF. For the CDR3, the DNA is TGTGCCAGCAGCTTGTTCAGGGGGAGTAATGAGCAGTTCTTC. Looking up the rest from reference TRBV5-5 and TRBJ2-1 gives the full variable domain: DAGVTQSPTHLIKTRGQQVTLRCSPISGHKSVSWYQQVLGQGPQFIFQYYEKEERGRGNFPDRFSARQFPNYSSELNVNALLLGDSALYLCASSLFRGSNEQFFGPGTRLTVL.

The chain uses TRBV11-2 and TRBJ2-1; the match to TRBD2 covers 16 bases. CDR3 size: 15 residues. V lost 5 bases, J lost 9 bases, and 4 bases stayed unmatched. The germline V gene encodes CDR1 SGHAT and CDR2 FQNNGV. The CDR3 region has the DNA TGTGCCAGCAGCCAGGGACTAGCGGGGGGGATTGAGCAGTTCTTC. It encodes CASSQGLAGGIEQFF.

Turning to this clone: Other DNA sequences from this sample encode an identical CDR3 as well. J is TRBJ1-5 and V is TRBV27, with 10 bases lining up with TRBD1. CDR1 and CDR2 from the germline V gene are MNHEY and SMNVEV (reference sequence). The J segment lost 7 bases and the V segment lost 5 bases, leaving 5 bases of the junction unmatched. The CDR3 contains 14 residues. In DNA form, the CDR3 reads TGTGCCAGCAGTCCAGGGACAGGGGAACAGCCCCAGCATTTT. Its translation is CASSPGTGEQPQHF.